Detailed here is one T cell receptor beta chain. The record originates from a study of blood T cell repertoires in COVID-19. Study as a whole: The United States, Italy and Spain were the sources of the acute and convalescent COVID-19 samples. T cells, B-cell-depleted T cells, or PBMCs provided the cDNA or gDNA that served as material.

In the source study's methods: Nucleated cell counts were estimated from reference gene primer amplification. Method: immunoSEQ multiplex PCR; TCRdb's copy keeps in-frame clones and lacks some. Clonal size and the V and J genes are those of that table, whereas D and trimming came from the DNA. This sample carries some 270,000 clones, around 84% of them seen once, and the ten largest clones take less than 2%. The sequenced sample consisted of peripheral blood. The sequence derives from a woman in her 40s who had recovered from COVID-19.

The CDR3 nucleotides are TGTGCCAGCAGCAACCGGGACAGGTTGGCAGAGACCCAGTACTTC. As protein: CASSNRDRLAETQYF. The J gene is TRBJ2-5, the V gene TRBV11-2; 8 bases are shared with TRBD1. CDR1 is SGHAT and CDR2 is FQNNGV in the germline V gene. This CDR3 has 15 amino acids. The ends lost 5 bases at V and 4 bases at J; junction bases unmatched: 9. Filled out from reference TRBV11-2 and TRBJ2-5, the complete variable domain reads EAGVAQSPRYKIIEKRQSVAFWCNPISGHATLYWYQQILGQGPKLLIQFQNNGVVDDSQLPKDRFSAERLKGVDSTLKIQPAKLEDSAVYLCASSNRDRLAETQYFGPGTRLLVL.